The 29 T cell receptor beta chains listed next were all sequenced from one sample in a study of regulatory T cells in long-lasting Graves disease. Investigators prepared the TCR beta libraries by applying iRepertoire HTBI primers and Arm-PCR of CDR3 regions. TCRdb re-analysed the multiplex PCR reads in MiXCR, keeping a single row per CDR3 protein. The sample contains 550,000 to 700,000 distinct CDR3 sequences, around 15% of which appear only once. As to time point: newly diagnosed GD, antithyroid drugs for less than 3 months. RNA isolated from PBMCs was used to make the TCR library. These data also featured in a second study, about T cells in Graves' hyperthyroidism and ophthalmopathy.

Source: peripheral blood mononuclear cells (PBMCs), taken at new diagnosis, from a patient treated with antithyroid drugs. These receptors were obtained from a man between 18 and 29 years old with Graves disease.

There are many counts of this clonotype. V usage is TRBV12-3 or TRBV12-4 and J usage is TRBJ2-3; D possibly corresponds to TRBD1 (5 bases). This CDR3 is 14 amino acids long. Trimming removed 8 bases at V and 0 bases at J, with 12 bases between. The CDR3 is CASRTGFSTDTQYF. DNA for the CDR3: TGTGCCAGCCGAACAGGCTTTAGCACAGATACGCAGTATTTT.

This clonotype was seen a few times. This chain connects TRBV10-3 to TRBJ1-1; D is unresolved. CDR3 length: 11 amino acids. The germline V gene encodes CDR1 ENHRY and CDR2 SYGVKD. Between the trimmed V and J ends, which lost 6 bases and 3 bases, there was a span of 5 bases. CDR3 nucleotides: TGTGCCATCAGGATGGACACTGAAGCTTTCTTT. It yields the protein CAIRMDTEAFF.

There are many counts of this clonotype. V gene TRBV7-9 combines with J gene TRBJ1-1, with D maybe TRBD1 (6 bases). The CDR3 is made up of 16 amino acids. CDR1 and CDR2 (germline): SEHNR, FQNEAQ (reference sequence). The V end lost 5 bases, the J end lost 0 bases, and 16 bases lay between the germline ends. The CDR3 DNA reads as TGTGCCAGCAGCCCGAGTGGAGGGGGGATGAACACTGAAGCTTTCTTT. Amino acid sequence: CASSPSGGGMNTEAFF.

This clonotype was counted at least ten times. The gene calls are TRBV6-1 and TRBJ1-5; TRBD1 might be the D (5 bases). This CDR3 comprises 15 residues. The germline V gene has CDR1 MNHNS and CDR2 SASEGT. V was pared by 0 bases and J by 0 bases, with 6 bases between. CDR3: CASSEAGHSNQPQHF. The CDR3 DNA reads TGTGCCAGCAGTGAAGCCGGACATAGCAATCAGCCCCAGCATTTT.

This clonotype was counted only a few times. This chain uses TRBV24-1 with TRBJ2-1; D may be TRBD1 (6 bases). Trimming removed 4 bases at V and 12 bases at J, with 18 bases between. Germline V gene sequence: CDR1 KGHDR, CDR2 SFDVKD. The CDR3 has 14 amino acids. CDR3 nucleotide sequence: TGTGCCACCAGTGACCAGCTCAGAGAGGACAGGCAGTTCTTC. This sequence encodes CATSDQLREDRQFF.

The chain is built from TRBV5-1 and TRBJ2-7, with 8 positions matching TRBD1. CDR3 size: 12 residues. Germline-derived CDR1 and CDR2 are SGHRS and YFSETQ. J lost 6 bases, V lost 5 bases, and 4 bases had no gene match. This chain's CDR3 is CASRQDRAEQYF. The CDR3 DNA follows: TGCGCCAGCAGGCAGGACAGGGCCGAGCAGTACTTC. The full variable domain, rest sourced from reference TRBV5-1 and TRBJ2-7, is KAGVTQTPRYLIKTRGQQVTLSCSPISGHRSVSWYQQTPGQGLQFLFEYFSETQRNKGNFPGRFSGRQFSNSRSEMNVSTLELGDSALYLCASRQDRAEQYFGPGTRLTVT.

The chain combines TRBV10-1 with TRBJ2-3; 9 bases are a match to TRBD2. The germline CDR1 and CDR2 sequences are WNHNN and SYGVQD (reference sequence). CDR3 length equals 15 residues. With V trimmed by 0 bases and J by 6 bases, 4 bases remained unmatched. The CDR3 DNA sequence: TGCGCCAGCAGTGAGTCCGTAGCGGGAGCGGATACGCAGTATTTT. Translation: CASSESVAGADTQYF.

This clonotype was seen repeatedly, ten times or more. The CDR3 sequence: CASSLVGRDGTDTQYF. The CDR3 nucleotides read TGCGCCAGCAGCTTGGTAGGGCGGGATGGCACAGATACGCAGTATTTT. The chain couples TRBV5-1 to TRBJ2-3; D may be TRBD2 (6 bases). The CDR3 has 16 amino acids. CDR1 and CDR2 (germline): SGHRS, YFSETQ. Trimming removed 0 bases from V and 1 base from J, with 12 bases in between.

The chain joins TRBV20-1 to TRBJ2-5, with TRBD1 identical over 10 bases. The V gene's germline CDR1 is DFQATT and CDR2 SNEGSKA (reference sequence). The ends lost 4 bases at V and 7 bases at J; junction bases unmatched: 9. This CDR3 region has 14 residues. The CDR3 is CSAMSRDRGWTQYF. The CDR3 nucleotides read TGCAGTGCTATGAGCCGGGACAGGGGATGGACCCAGTACTTC.

At least ten counts were recorded for this clonotype. The gene calls are TRBV6-2 or TRBV6-3 and TRBJ1-2, with D perhaps TRBD1 (6 bases). The V gene's germline CDR1 is MNHEY and CDR2 SVGEGT. With 10 bases removed from V and 6 bases from J, the gap between germline ends came to 15 bases. The CDR3 contains 12 residues. CDR3 sequence reads: CATSSNRDGYTF. The CDR3 bases are TGTGCCACCAGCTCGAACAGGGATGGCTACACCTTC.

This clonotype was seen a few times. This sequence may be a read error, since a much larger clone differs from it by one base. The rearrangement joins TRBV28 to TRBJ1-1, with TRBD1 identical over 7 bases. Germline CDR1 and CDR2: MDHEN and SYDVKM. There are 19 residues in the CDR3. The CDR3 spells CASSRDHHHRGSGNTEALF. The CDR3, as DNA: TGTGCCAGCAGCCGCGATCACCACCACAGGGGTAGTGGGAACACTGAAGCTCTCTTT.

This clonotype was seen at least ten times. The J gene is TRBJ2-7, the V gene TRBV6-1, with 10 positions matching TRBD2. CDR3 length: 14 amino acids. Germline V lookup: CDR1 MNHNS, CDR2 SASEGT. With 7 bases clipped from V and 4 bases from J, the junction kept 7 bases outside the gene matches. CDR3 DNA sequence: TGTGCCAGCAACGCCGGGACTAGCGTATACGAGCAGTACTTC. Translating it yields CASNAGTSVYEQYF.

The chain has TRBV20-1 and TRBJ2-1; 8 bases match TRBD2. This CDR3 region has 17 residues. Per germline, CDR1 DFQATT and CDR2 SNEGSKA (reference sequence). With V trimmed by 0 bases and J by 6 bases, 13 bases remained unmatched. The CDR3 bases are TGCAGTGCTAGAGATCGGCCGGGACTAGGAGGGGCCAATGAGCAGTTCTTC. It yields the protein CSARDRPGLGGANEQFF.

This clonotype was observed many times. This rearrangement joins TRBV11-1 to TRBJ2-7, with unresolved D. The CDR3 has 15 residues. V shed 0 bases and J shed 3 bases, with 12 bases lying between them. The germline CDR1 and CDR2 sequences are SGHAT and FQDESV (reference sequence). The CDR3 loop is CASSLAALWDYEQYF. CDR3 bases: TGTGCCAGCAGCTTAGCCGCACTTTGGGACTACGAGCAGTACTTC.

The chain recombines TRBV11-2 with TRBJ2-2, with TRBD2 matching over 8 bases. The junction had 5 bases not matched to a gene; V was cut back by 8 bases and J by 0 bases. The germline V gene has CDR1 SGHAT and CDR2 FQNNGV. CDR3 length: 15 residues. This chain's CDR3 is CASARAGANTGELFF. The CDR3 nucleotides are TGTGCCAGCGCTCGAGCGGGAGCGAACACCGGGGAGCTGTTTTTT.

The V gene is TRBV6-2 or TRBV6-3, the J gene TRBJ2-1; D is ambiguous. CDR3 length: 14 amino acids. V was trimmed by 7 bases and J by 3 bases, leaving 13 bases between them. CDR1 and CDR2 (germline): MNHEY, SVGEGT. The CDR3 here is CASMETTVYNEQFF. In nucleotides, the CDR3 is TGTGCCAGCATGGAGACCACGGTCTACAATGAGCAGTTCTTC.

This clonotype has a handful of counts. This may be a read error, as it is one base from a much larger clone. J is TRBJ1-5 and V is TRBV2; TRBD1 agrees at 7 bases. Germline values: CDR1 SNHLY, CDR2 FYNNEI. This CDR3 region has 16 residues. CDR3 residues: CDSSEATDRDNQPQHF. For the CDR3, the DNA is TGTGACAGCAGTGAAGCTACAGACAGGGACAATCAGCCCCAGCATTTT. The full variable domain, in which reference TRBV2 and TRBJ1-5 provide the parts outside the CDR3, is EPEVTQTPSHQVTQMGQEVILRCVPISNHLYFYWYRQILGQKVEFLVSFYNNEISEKSEIFDDQFSVERPDGSNFTLKIRSTKLEDSAMYFCDSSEATDRDNQPQHFGDGTRLSIL.

This clonotype was recorded a few times. The chain has TRBV24-1 and TRBJ2-2; D is ambiguous. The V end lost 7 bases, the J end lost 1 base, and 12 bases lay between the germline ends. This CDR3 has 15 residues. Germline V gene sequence: CDR1 KGHDR, CDR2 SFDVKD. This CDR3 is CATRKANLNTGELFF. The CDR3 nucleotides are TGTGCCACCAGGAAGGCGAACTTGAACACCGGGGAGCTGTTTTTT.

This clonotype occurred a few times. The CDR3 DNA follows: TGTGCCAGCAGTCCCGGCCCCGGACAGGCCCACTATGGCTACACCTTC. Residues: CASSPGPGQAHYGYTF. The V and J genes are TRBV27 and TRBJ1-2; 7 nucleotides match TRBD1. The germline V gene encodes CDR1 MNHEY and CDR2 SMNVEV (reference sequence). The CDR3 contains 16 residues. Trimming at V came to 5 bases and at J to 3 bases, leaving 12 bases not matched to a gene.

This clonotype was seen repeatedly, ten times or more. This chain connects TRBV29-1 to TRBJ2-3, with 7 bases identical to TRBD2. Germline V gene sequence: CDR1 SQVTM, CDR2 ANQGSEA. The junction had 9 bases not matched to a gene; V was cut back by 6 bases and J by 0 bases. The CDR3 has 15 residues. CDR3: CSVHRRGSSTDTQYF. CDR3 DNA: TGCAGCGTCCACCGGCGGGGGTCAAGCACAGATACGCAGTATTTT.

This clonotype was seen many times. The chain joins TRBV7-2 to TRBJ2-1; D possibly uses TRBD1 or TRBD2 (5 bases each). This CDR3 has 12 amino acids. Germline lookup yields CDR1 SGHTA and CDR2 FQGNSA. Trimming left V 5 bases short and J 15 bases short, with 17 bases between. In DNA, the CDR3 is TGTGCCAGCAGCCCAGCGAAGAGGGACCCGTTCTTC. Translated, it gives CASSPAKRDPFF.

This clonotype has ten or more counts. The chain joins TRBV30 to TRBJ1-1, with no clear D. Between the trimmed V and J ends, which lost 2 bases and 1 base, there was a span of 11 bases. Germline CDR1 and CDR2: GTSNPN and SVGIG (reference sequence). This CDR3 comprises 14 residues. The CDR3 sequence: CAWSIKVPNTEAFF. The CDR3 region has the DNA TGTGCCTGGAGTATAAAGGTCCCGAACACTGAAGCTTTCTTT.

In its sample, this clonotype was seen many times. V is TRBV20-1 and J is TRBJ2-3; weak D call: TRBD2 (6 bases). The germline gives CDR1 DFQATT, CDR2 SNEGSKA (reference sequence). Trimming removed 5 bases at V and 0 bases at J, with 12 bases between. The CDR3 is 14 amino acids. The CDR3 loop reads CSAPGLSSTDTQYF. CDR3 DNA sequence: TGCAGTGCTCCAGGACTATCTAGCACAGATACGCAGTATTTT.

The chain joins TRBV3-1 to TRBJ1-2; TRBD1 is a possible D gene (5 bases). CDR3 length: 15 amino acids. The germline gives CDR1 LGHDT, CDR2 YNNKEL (reference sequence). V gave up 0 bases and J gave up 4 bases, with 12 bases separating them. The CDR3 loop reads CASSQDLGVAYGYTF. The CDR3 nucleotides are TGTGCCAGCAGCCAAGATCTAGGGGTGGCCTATGGCTACACCTTC. The full variable domain, its missing parts supplied by reference TRBV3-1 and TRBJ1-2, is DTAVSQTPKYLVTQMGNDKSIKCEQNLGHDTMYWYKQDSKKFLKIMFSYNNKELIINETVPNRFSPKSPDKAHLNLHINSLELGDSAVYFCASSQDLGVAYGYTFGSGTRLTVV.

This clonotype came up a few times. The chain employs TRBV14 and TRBJ1-1; D unclear. V dropped 1 base and J dropped 4 bases, with 13 bases sitting between them. The CDR3 has 15 amino acids. Germline V gene data show CDR1 as SGHDN and CDR2 as FVKESK. The CDR3 DNA reads as TGTGCCAGCAGCCAAGCCGGTGCACCGGCCACTGAAGCTTTCTTT. Its protein is CASSQAGAPATEAFF.

This clonotype was recorded at least ten times. The gene calls are TRBV2 and TRBJ2-7; 9 positions agree with TRBD2. Trimming at V came to 6 bases and at J to 3 bases, leaving 9 bases not matched to a gene. The germline V gene encodes CDR1 SNHLY and CDR2 FYNNEI. This CDR3 is built from 15 residues. DNA of the CDR3: TGTGCCAGCAGGAGTTCGACTAGCGGATACTACGAGCAGTACTTC. This gives the protein CASRSSTSGYYEQYF.

In this sample, this clonotype turned up once. This chain connects TRBV28 to TRBJ2-3; 7 nucleotides match TRBD2. V lost 3 bases and J lost 5; bases outside the gene matches: 14. Germline V gene data show CDR1 as MDHEN and CDR2 as SYDVKM. The CDR3 spans 17 residues. The CDR3 protein is CASSLKRSGRAGDTQYF. The CDR3 DNA reads TGTGCCAGCAGTTTGAAGCGGTCAGGGAGGGCCGGAGATACGCAGTATTTT.

The sample holds many counts of this clonotype. The chain carries TRBV20-1 and TRBJ2-3; 7 bases match TRBD2. This CDR3 has 16 residues. The germline CDR1 and CDR2 sequences are DFQATT and SNEGSKA (reference sequence). J gave up 1 base and V 0 bases, and 7 bases lay outside the gene matches. CDR3 sequence: CSARDNKLAGTDTQYF. CDR3 DNA: TGCAGTGCTAGAGATAATAAGCTAGCGGGCACAGATACGCAGTATTTT.

This clonotype was observed many times. The chain has TRBV7-3 and TRBJ1-1; D uncertain. Germline values: CDR1 SGHTA, CDR2 FQGTGA. The CDR3 is 13 amino acids. V was pared by 2 bases and J by 8 bases, with 12 bases between. For the CDR3, the DNA is TGTGCCAGCAGCTTAGTTTACGGGTCAGAAGCTTTCTTT. Its protein product is CASSLVYGSEAFF.